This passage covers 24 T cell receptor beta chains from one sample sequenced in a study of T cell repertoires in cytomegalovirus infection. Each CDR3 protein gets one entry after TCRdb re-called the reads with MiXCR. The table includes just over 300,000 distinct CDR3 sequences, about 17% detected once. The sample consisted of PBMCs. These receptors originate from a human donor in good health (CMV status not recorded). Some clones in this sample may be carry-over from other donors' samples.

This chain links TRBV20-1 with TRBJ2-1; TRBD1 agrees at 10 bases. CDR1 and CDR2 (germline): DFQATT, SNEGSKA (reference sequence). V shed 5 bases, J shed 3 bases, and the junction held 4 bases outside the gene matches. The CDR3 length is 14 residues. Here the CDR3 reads CSADRDRGYNEQFF. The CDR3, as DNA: TGCAGTGCTGACCGGGACAGGGGCTACAATGAGCAGTTCTTC.

The CDR3 DNA sequence: TGTGCCAGCAGCTTAGAGCGGTTTGACTACGAGCAGTACTTC. This translates into CASSLERFDYEQYF. The V gene is TRBV7-8, the J gene TRBJ2-7; tentatively, D is TRBD2 (5 bases). The CDR3 has 14 residues. Germline lookup yields CDR1 SGHVS and CDR2 FQNEAQ. The V gene lost 1 base and the J gene lost 3 bases, with 10 bases spanning the gap.

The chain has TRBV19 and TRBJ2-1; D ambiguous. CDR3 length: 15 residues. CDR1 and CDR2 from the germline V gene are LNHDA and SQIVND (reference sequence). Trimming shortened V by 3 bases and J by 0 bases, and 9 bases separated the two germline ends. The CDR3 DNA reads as TGTGCCAGTAGTATTGGGTTGAGCTCCTACAATGAGCAGTTCTTC. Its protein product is CASSIGLSSYNEQFF.

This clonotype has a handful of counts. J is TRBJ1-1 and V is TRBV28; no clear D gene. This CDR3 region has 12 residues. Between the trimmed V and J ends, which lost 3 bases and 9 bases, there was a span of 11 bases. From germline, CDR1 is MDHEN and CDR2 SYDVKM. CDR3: CASSFRQEQAFF. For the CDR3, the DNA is TGTGCCAGCAGTTTTCGGCAGGAACAAGCTTTCTTT. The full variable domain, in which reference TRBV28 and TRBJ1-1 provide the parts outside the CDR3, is DVKVTQSSRYLVKRTGEKVFLECVQDMDHENMFWYRQDPGLGLRLIYFSYDVKMKEKGDIPEGYSVSREKKERFSLILESASTNQTSMYLCASSFRQEQAFFGQGTRLTVV.

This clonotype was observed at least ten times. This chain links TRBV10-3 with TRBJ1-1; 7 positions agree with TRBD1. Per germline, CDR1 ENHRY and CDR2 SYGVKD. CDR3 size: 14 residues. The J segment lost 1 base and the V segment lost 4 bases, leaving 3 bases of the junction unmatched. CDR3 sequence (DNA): TGTGCCATCAGTGTTACAGGGGAGAACACTGAAGCTTTCTTT. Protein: CAISVTGENTEAFF.

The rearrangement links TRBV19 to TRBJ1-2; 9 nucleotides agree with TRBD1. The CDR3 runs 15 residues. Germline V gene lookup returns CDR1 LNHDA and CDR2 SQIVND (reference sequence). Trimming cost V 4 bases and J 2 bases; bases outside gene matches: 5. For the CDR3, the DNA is TGTGCCAGTAGTACCACCGGGACAGGGAACTATGGCTACACCTTC. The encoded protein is CASSTTGTGNYGYTF.

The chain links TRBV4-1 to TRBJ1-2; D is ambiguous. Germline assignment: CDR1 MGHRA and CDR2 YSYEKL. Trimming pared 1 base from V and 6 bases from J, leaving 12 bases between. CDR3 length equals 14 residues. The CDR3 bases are TGCGCCAGCAGCCAAGTTGTCGTAGGAGATGGCTACACCTTC. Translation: CASSQVVVGDGYTF.

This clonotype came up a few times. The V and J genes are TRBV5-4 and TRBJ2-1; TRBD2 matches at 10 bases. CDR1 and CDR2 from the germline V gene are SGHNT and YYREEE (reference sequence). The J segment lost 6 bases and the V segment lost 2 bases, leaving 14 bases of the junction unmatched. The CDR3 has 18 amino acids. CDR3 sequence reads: CASSFEGLTSGVRNEQFF. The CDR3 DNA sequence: TGTGCCAGCAGCTTTGAGGGTTTAACTAGCGGGGTCCGCAATGAGCAGTTCTTC.

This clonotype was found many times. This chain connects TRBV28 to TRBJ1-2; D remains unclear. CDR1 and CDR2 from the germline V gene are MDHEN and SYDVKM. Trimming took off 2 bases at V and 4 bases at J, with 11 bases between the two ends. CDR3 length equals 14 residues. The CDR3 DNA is TGTGCCAGCAGTTTAACAGCGGTCCCCTATGGCTACACCTTC. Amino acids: CASSLTAVPYGYTF.

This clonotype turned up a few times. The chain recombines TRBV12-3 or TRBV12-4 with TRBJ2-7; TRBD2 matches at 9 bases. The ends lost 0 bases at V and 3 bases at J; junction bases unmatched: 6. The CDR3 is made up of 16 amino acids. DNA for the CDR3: TGTGCCAGCAGTTTAGCGCGGGTAGCGGGGGTCTACGAGCAGTACTTC. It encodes CASSLARVAGVYEQYF.

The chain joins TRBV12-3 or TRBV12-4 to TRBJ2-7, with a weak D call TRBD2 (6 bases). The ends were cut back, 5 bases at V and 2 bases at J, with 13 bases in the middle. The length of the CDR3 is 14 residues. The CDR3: CASSTSGGTYEQYF. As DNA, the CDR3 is TGTGCCAGCAGTACGAGTGGAGGGACCTACGAGCAGTACTTC.

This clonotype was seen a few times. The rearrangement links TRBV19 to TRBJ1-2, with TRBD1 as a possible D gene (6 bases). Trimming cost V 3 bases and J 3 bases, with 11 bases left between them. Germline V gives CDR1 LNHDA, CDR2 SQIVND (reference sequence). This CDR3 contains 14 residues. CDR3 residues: CASSILQGDYGYTF. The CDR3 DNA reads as TGTGCCAGTAGTATCCTACAGGGCGACTATGGCTACACCTTC.

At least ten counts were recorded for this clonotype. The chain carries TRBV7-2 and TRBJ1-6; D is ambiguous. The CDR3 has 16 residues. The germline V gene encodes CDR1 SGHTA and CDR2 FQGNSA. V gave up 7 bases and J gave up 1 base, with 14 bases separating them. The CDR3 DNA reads TGTGCCAGCACCTCCCTCTATCGGTCCTATAATTCACCCCTCCACTTT. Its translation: CASTSLYRSYNSPLHF.

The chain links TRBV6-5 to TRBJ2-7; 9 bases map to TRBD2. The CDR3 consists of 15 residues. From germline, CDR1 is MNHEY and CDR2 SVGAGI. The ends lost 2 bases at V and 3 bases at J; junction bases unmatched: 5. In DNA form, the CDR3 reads TGTGCCAGCAGTTACGGGAATAGCGGGGGCTACGAGCAGTACTTC. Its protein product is CASSYGNSGGYEQYF.

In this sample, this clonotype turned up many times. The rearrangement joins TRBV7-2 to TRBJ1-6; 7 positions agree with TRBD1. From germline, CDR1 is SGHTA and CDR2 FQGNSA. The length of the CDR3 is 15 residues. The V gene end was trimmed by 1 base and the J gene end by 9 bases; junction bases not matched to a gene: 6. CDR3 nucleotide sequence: TGTGCCAGCAGCTTAGGAGGGACAGCATCTTCACCCCTCCACTTT. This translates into CASSLGGTASSPLHF.

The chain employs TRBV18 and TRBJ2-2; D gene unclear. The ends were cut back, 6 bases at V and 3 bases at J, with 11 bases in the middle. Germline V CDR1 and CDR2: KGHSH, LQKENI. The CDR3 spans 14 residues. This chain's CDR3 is CASSEIKDTGELFF. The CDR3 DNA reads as TGTGCCAGCTCGGAAATCAAAGACACCGGGGAGCTGTTTTTT.

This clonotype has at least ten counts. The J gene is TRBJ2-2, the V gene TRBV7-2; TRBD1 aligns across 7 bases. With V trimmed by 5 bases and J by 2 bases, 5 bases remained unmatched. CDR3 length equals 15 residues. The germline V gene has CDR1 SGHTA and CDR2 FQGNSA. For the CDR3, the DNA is TGTGCCAGCAGCACCCCAGGGGGAAACACCGGGGAGCTGTTTTTT. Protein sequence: CASSTPGGNTGELFF.

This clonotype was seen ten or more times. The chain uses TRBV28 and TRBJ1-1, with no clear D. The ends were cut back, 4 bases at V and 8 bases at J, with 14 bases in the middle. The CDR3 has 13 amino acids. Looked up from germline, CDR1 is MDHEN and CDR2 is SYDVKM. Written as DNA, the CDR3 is TGTGCCAGCAGTTCAACAAGGCCAGAAGAAGCTTTCTTT. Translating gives CASSSTRPEEAFF.

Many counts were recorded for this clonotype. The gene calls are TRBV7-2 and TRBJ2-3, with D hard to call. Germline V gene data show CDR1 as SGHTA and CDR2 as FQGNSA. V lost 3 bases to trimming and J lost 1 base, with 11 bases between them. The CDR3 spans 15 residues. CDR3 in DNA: TGTGCCAGCAGCTTCCCCTCGAGCGGCACAGATACGCAGTATTTT. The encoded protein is CASSFPSSGTDTQYF.

This CDR3 is CASSEADGTGYSPLHF. The CDR3 nucleotides are TGTGCCAGCAGTGAAGCGGATGGGACAGGGTACTCACCCCTCCACTTT. The chain combines TRBV2 with TRBJ1-6; 9 nucleotides align to TRBD1. This CDR3 is built from 16 residues. CDR1 and CDR2 from the germline V gene are SNHLY and FYNNEI. J lost 10 bases, V lost 0 bases, and 7 bases had no gene match.

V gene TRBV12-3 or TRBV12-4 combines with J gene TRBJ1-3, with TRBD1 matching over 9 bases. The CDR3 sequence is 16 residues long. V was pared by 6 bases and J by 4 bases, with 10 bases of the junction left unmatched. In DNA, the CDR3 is TGTGCCAGCAGACCCGGGACAGGGTCGTGGGGAAACACCATATATTTT. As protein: CASRPGTGSWGNTIYF.

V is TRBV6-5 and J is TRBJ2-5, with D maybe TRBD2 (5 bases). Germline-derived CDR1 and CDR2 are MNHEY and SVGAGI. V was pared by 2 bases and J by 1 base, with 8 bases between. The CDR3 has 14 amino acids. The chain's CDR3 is CASSYSEGQETQYF. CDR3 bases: TGTGCCAGCAGTTACAGCGAGGGCCAAGAGACCCAGTACTTC.

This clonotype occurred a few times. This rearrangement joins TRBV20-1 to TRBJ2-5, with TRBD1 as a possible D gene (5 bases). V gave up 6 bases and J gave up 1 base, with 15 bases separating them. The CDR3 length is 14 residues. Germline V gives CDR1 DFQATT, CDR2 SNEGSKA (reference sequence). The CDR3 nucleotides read TGCAGTGCCCTTGTAGAAGGGGTCCAAGAGACCCAGTACTTC. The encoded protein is CSALVEGVQETQYF.

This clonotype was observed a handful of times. In nucleotides, the CDR3 is TGTGCCAGCAGCCTTTCCGATGTAGTCTCCTACGAGCAGTACTTC. It yields the protein CASSLSDVVSYEQYF. The chain combines TRBV28 with TRBJ2-7; no reliable D call. Germline-derived CDR1 and CDR2 are MDHEN and SYDVKM. The CDR3 runs 15 residues. V lost 6 bases and J lost 0, with 15 bases in between.